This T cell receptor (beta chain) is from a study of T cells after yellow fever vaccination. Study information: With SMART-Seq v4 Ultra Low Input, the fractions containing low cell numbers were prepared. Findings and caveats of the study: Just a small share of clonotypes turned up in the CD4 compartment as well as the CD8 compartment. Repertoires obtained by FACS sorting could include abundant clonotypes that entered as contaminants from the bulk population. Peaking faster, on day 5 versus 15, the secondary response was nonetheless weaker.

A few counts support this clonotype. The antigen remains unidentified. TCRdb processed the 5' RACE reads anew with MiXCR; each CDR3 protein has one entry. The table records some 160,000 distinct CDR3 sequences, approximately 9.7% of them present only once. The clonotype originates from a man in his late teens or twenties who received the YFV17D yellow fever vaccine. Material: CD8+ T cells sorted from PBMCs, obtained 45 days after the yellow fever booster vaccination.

The CDR3 is CSASHFGGGGQETQYF. Written as DNA, the CDR3 is TGCAGTGCCAGCCATTTCGGGGGGGGCGGGCAAGAGACCCAGTACTTC. This rearrangement joins TRBV20-1 to TRBJ2-5, with TRBD2 matching over 8 bases. This CDR3 has 16 residues. V lost 6 bases to trimming and J lost 2 bases; unmatched junction nucleotides: 14. The germline V gene encodes CDR1 DFQATT and CDR2 SNEGSKA (reference sequence).